This T cell receptor (beta chain) was captured in a study of blood T cell repertoires in COVID-19. About the research overall: PBMCs, B-cell-depleted T cells, or T cells were the source of the cDNA or gDNA that made up the material.

In the source study's methods: Reference gene primer amplification in the assay estimated nucleated cell counts. Profiling relied on immunoSEQ multiplex PCR, and the TCRdb table lists in-frame clones only, not all of them. V, J and clone size reflect that table, while D and trimming were determined from the DNA. The sample holds around 100,000 clones, 85% seen once. This clone was recorded only once. Sequenced material: peripheral blood. This TCR came from a woman in her seventies with active or convalescent COVID-19.

As DNA, the CDR3 is TGCGCCAGCAGCCAGTCCCAGACTAGCGGGAGCTCAGATACGCAGTATTTT. This codes for CASSQSQTSGSSDTQYF. V usage is TRBV4-3 and J usage is TRBJ2-3, with TRBD2 identical over 12 bases. Germline assignment: CDR1 LGHNA and CDR2 YSLEER. The CDR3 is 17 amino acids. With 3 bases clipped from V and 4 bases from J, the junction kept 8 bases outside the gene matches.